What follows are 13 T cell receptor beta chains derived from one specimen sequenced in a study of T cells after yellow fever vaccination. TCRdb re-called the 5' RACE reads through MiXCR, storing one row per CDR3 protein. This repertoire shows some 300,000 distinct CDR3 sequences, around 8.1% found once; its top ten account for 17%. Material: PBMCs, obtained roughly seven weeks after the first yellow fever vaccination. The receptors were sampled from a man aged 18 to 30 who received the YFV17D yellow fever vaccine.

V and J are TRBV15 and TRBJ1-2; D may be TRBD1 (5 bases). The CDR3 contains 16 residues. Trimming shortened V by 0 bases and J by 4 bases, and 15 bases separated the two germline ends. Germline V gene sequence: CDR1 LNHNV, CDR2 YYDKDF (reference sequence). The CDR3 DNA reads TGTGCCACCAGCAGAGATCAGGGCTTCTCTCCCTATGGCTACACCTTC. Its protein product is CATSRDQGFSPYGYTF.

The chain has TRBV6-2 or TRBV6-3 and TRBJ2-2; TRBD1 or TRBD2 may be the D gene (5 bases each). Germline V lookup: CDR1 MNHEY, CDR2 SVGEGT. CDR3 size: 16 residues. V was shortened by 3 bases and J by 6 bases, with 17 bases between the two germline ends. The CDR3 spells CASSYAGAHYPGELFF. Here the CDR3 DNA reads TGTGCCAGCAGTTATGCCGGGGCGCATTATCCCGGGGAGCTGTTTTTT.

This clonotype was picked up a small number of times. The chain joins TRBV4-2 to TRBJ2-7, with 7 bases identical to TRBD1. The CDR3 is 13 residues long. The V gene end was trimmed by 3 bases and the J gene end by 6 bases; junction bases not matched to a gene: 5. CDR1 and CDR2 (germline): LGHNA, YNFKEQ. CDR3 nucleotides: TGTGCCAGCAGCCACGAAGGGGGCATCGAGCAGTACTTC. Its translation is CASSHEGGIEQYF.

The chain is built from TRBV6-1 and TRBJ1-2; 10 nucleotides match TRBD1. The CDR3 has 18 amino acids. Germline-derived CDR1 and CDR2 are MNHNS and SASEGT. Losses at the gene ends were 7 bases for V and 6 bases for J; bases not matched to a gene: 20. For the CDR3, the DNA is TGTGCCAGCATGGGTTATCCCGGGACAGGGGAAAATTTAGATGGCTACACCTTC. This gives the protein CASMGYPGTGENLDGYTF.

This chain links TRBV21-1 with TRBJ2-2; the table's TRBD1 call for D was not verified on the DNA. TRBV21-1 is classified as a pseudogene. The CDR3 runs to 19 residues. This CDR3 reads CASSKTNGAGVRNTGELFF. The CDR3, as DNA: TGTGCCAGCAGCAAAACCAATGGGGCAGGGGTACGGAACACCGGGGAGCTGTTTTTT.

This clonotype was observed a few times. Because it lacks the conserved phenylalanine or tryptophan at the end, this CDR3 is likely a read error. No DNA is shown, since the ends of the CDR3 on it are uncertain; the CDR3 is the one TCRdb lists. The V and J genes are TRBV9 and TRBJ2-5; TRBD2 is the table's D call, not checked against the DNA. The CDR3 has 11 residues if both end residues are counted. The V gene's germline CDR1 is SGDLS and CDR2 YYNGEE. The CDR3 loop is CASSTRVASFL.

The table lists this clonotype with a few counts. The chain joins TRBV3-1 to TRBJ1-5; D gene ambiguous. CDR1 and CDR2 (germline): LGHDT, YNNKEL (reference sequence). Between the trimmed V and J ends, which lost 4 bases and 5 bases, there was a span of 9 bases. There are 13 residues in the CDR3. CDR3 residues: CASSPSGYQPQHF. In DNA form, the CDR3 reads TGTGCCAGCAGCCCTTCAGGATATCAGCCCCAGCATTTT. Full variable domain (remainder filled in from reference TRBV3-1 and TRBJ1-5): DTAVSQTPKYLVTQMGNDKSIKCEQNLGHDTMYWYKQDSKKFLKIMFSYNNKELIINETVPNRFSPKSPDKAHLNLHINSLELGDSAVYFCASSPSGYQPQHFGDGTRLSIL.

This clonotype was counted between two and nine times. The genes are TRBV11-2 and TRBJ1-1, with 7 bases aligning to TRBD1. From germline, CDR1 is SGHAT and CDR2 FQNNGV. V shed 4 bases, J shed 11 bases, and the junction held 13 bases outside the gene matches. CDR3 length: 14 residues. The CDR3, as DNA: TGTGCCAGCAGCTCCGCGACAGGGAGTCCCCCGGCTTTCTTT. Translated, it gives CASSSATGSPPAFF. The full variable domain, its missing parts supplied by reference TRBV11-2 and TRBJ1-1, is EAGVAQSPRYKIIEKRQSVAFWCNPISGHATLYWYQQILGQGPKLLIQFQNNGVVDDSQLPKDRFSAERLKGVDSTLKIQPAKLEDSAVYLCASSSATGSPPAFFGQGTRLTVV.

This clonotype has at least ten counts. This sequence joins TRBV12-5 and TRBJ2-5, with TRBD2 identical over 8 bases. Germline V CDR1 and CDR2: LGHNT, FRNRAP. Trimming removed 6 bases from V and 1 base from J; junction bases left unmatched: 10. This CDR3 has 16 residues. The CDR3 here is CASGLSGVGPQETQYF. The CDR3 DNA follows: TGTGCTAGTGGCCTTAGCGGGGTAGGCCCCCAAGAGACCCAGTACTTC. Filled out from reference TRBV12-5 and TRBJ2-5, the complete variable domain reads DARVTQTPRHKVTEMGQEVTMRCQPILGHNTVFWYRQTMMQGLELLAYFRNRAPLDDSGMPKDRFSAEMPDATLATLKIQPSEPRDSAVYFCASGLSGVGPQETQYFGPGTRLLVL.

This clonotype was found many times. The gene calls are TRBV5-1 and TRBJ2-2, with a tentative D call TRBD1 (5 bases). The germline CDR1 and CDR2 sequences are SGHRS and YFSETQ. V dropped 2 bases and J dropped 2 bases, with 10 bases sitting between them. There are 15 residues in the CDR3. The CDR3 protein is CASSLDSPNTGELFF. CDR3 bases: TGCGCCAGCAGCTTAGACAGCCCAAACACCGGGGAGCTGTTTTTT.

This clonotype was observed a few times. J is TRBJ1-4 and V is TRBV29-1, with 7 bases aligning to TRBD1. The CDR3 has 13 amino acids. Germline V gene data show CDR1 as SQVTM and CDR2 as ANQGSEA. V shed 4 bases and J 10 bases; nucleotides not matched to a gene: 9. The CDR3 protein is CSVVLQGIGKLFF. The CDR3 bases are TGCAGCGTTGTCCTACAGGGGATTGGAAAACTGTTTTTT.

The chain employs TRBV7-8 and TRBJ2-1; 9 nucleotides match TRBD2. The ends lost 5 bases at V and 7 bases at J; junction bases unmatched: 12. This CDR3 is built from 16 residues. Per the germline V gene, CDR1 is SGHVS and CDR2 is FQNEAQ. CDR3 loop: CASSPLRVAGANEQFF. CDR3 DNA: TGTGCCAGCAGCCCGCTAAGAGTAGCGGGGGCGAATGAGCAGTTCTTC. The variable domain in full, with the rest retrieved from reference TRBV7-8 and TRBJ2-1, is GAGVSQSPRYKVAKRGQDVALRCDPISGHVSLFWYQQALGQGPEFLTYFQNEAQLDKSGLPSDRFFAERPEGSVSTLKIQRTQQEDSAVYLCASSPLRVAGANEQFFGPGTRLTVL.

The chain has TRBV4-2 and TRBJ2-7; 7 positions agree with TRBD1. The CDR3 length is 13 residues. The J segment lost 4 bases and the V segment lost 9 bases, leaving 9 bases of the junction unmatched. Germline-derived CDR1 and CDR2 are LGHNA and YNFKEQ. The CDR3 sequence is CASGGGQHYEQYF. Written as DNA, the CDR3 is TGTGCCAGTGGTGGGGGACAGCATTACGAGCAGTACTTC.